This entry concerns a single T cell receptor (beta chain). If patients had autoimmune disease history or systemic immunosuppression, they were excluded. The data were obtained in a study of OX40 agonist ivuxolimab in advanced cancers. Method: immunoSEQ multiplex PCR; TCRdb's copy keeps in-frame clones and lacks some. The repertoire holds around 67,000 clones, with nearly 90% as singletons. The CDR3 is 14 residues long. Trimming cost V 2 bases and J 0 bases, with 8 bases left between them. Germline-derived CDR1 and CDR2 are LNHDA and SQIVND (reference sequence). The source is an adult with an advanced solid tumor such as melanoma, head and neck, liver or kidney cancer. This rearrangement joins TRBV19 to TRBJ2-7; no reliable D call. Sequenced material: CD4+ or CD8+ T cells sorted from blood, taken in a trial of the OX40 agonist ivuxolimab. Here the CDR3 reads CASSIRQSSYEQYF. CDR3 coding DNA: TGTGCCAGTAGTATACGGCAGAGCTCCTACGAGCAGTACTTC.